Shown below are 26 T cell receptor beta chains from a single sample sequenced in a study of Tregs in tolerant kidney transplant recipients. Produced via immunoSEQ multiplex PCR; TCRdb's table is partial and in-frame only. The sample includes approximately 75,000 clones, around 90% of them seen just once. This specimen consisted of Tregs from blood, obtained before the transplant. The receptors shown here come from a human donor who received a combined kidney and bone marrow transplant.

The gene calls are TRBV7-9 and TRBJ2-5; perhaps D is TRBD1 or TRBD2 (6 bases each). The last part of the DNA fits TRBJ2-7 better; the J call may be wrong. Per germline, CDR1 SEHNR and CDR2 FQNEAQ (reference sequence). The CDR3 runs 16 residues. The CDR3 sequence is CASSLVGGFLAYEQYF. The CDR3 nucleotides read TGTGCCAGCAGCTTAGTGGGGGGCTTCCTCGCCTACGAGCAGTACTTC.

V and J are TRBV7-2 and TRBJ2-2, with no clear D. With 7 bases removed from V and 5 bases from J, the gap between germline ends came to 11 bases. The CDR3 sequence is 13 residues long. Germline assignment: CDR1 SGHTA and CDR2 FQGNSA. In DNA form, the CDR3 reads TGTGCCAGCAATCCGGTCCGAACCGGGGAGCTGTTTTTT. It specifies CASNPVRTGELFF.

Concerning this clone: Different DNA sequences within this sample yield the same CDR3. This chain links TRBV7-2 with TRBJ1-1; D possibly corresponds to TRBD1 (5 bases). The CDR3 has 17 residues. Trimming took off 1 base at V and 6 bases at J, with 21 bases between the two ends. CDR1 and CDR2 (germline): SGHTA, FQGNSA. CDR3 residues: CASSLVGSGGTRSEAFF. The CDR3 DNA reads TGTGCCAGCAGCTTAGTGGGTTCGGGGGGTACGAGGTCTGAAGCTTTCTTT.

The rearrangement joins TRBV5-6 to TRBJ1-4; D uncertain. The germline gives CDR1 SGHDT, CDR2 YYEEEE. There are 15 residues in the CDR3. V lost 3 bases and J 7 bases, leaving 16 bases between the germline ends. CDR3: CASSSPTRTGEKLFF. The CDR3 nucleotides read TGTGCCAGCAGCTCCCCGACGAGGACTGGTGAAAAACTGTTTTTT.

The chain combines TRBV9 with TRBJ1-5, with 9 bases lining up with TRBD1. CDR3 length: 15 amino acids. From germline, CDR1 is SGDLS and CDR2 YYNGEE. V shed 4 bases, J shed 4 bases, and the junction held 6 bases outside the gene matches. CDR3 coding DNA: TGTGCCAGCAGCCGGGGACAGGGCGGGAATCAGCCCCAGCATTTT. It translates to CASSRGQGGNQPQHF.

This chain connects TRBV7-2 to TRBJ2-5; D gene unclear. The CDR3 runs to 15 residues. Germline loops: CDR1 SGHTA, CDR2 FQGNSA. Trimming removed 1 base at V and 4 bases at J, with 13 bases between. The DNA for the CDR3 is TGTGCCAGCAGCTTAGGGCCGAATATGATAGAGACCCAGTACTTC. Translation gives CASSLGPNMIETQYF.

The gene calls are TRBV28 and TRBJ1-1, with a possible D match to TRBD1 (5 bases). CDR1 and CDR2 (germline): MDHEN, SYDVKM. Trimming took 4 bases from V and 6 from J, leaving 18 bases between them. CDR3 length: 15 residues. CDR3 DNA: TGTGCCAGCAGTTCTGGTAGGGGACGTCTATCTGAAGCTTTCTTT. Residues: CASSSGRGRLSEAFF. Combining the CDR3 with reference TRBV28 and TRBJ1-1 gives the whole variable domain DVKVTQSSRYLVKRTGEKVFLECVQDMDHENMFWYRQDPGLGLRLIYFSYDVKMKEKGDIPEGYSVSREKKERFSLILESASTNQTSMYLCASSSGRGRLSEAFFGQGTRLTVV.

This clone was observed a single time. The rearrangement uses TRBV14 and TRBJ1-2; D gene uncertain. Germline V gene data show CDR1 as SGHDN and CDR2 as FVKESK. The CDR3 is made up of 12 amino acids. The ends were cut back, 2 bases at V and 2 bases at J, with 3 bases in the middle. The CDR3 coding sequence is TGTGCCAGCAGCCAACAGAACTATGGCTACACCTTC. It yields the protein CASSQQNYGYTF. Filled out from reference TRBV14 and TRBJ1-2, the complete variable domain reads EAGVTQFPSHSVIEKGQTVTLRCDPISGHDNLYWYRRVMGKEIKFLLHFVKESKQDESGMPNNRFLAERTGGTYSTLKVQPAELEDSGVYFCASSQQNYGYTFGSGTRLTVV.

The gene calls are TRBV29-1 and TRBJ1-2; D not resolved. This CDR3 is built from 12 residues. Germline V gene sequence: CDR1 SQVTM, CDR2 ANQGSEA. V lost 4 bases to trimming and J lost 2 bases, with 8 bases between them. CDR3 DNA: TGCAGCGTTGGACACATCAACTATGGCTACACCTTC. This translates into CSVGHINYGYTF.

V is TRBV4-2 and J is TRBJ1-2; D possibly corresponds to TRBD1 (5 bases). This CDR3 contains 14 residues. Germline CDR1 and CDR2: LGHNA and YNFKEQ. V was trimmed by 4 bases and J by 5 bases, leaving 14 bases between them. As DNA, the CDR3 is TGTGCCAGCAGCCCCACCGGGGCCGATTATGGCTACACCTTC. As protein: CASSPTGADYGYTF.

This sequence joins TRBV28 and TRBJ2-1; 8 bases align to TRBD2. The germline CDR1 and CDR2 sequences are MDHEN and SYDVKM. The CDR3 has 15 residues. V gave up 6 bases and J gave up 4 bases; unmatched junction bases: 8. The CDR3 DNA reads TGTGCCAGCAGGGGCCCGGCGGGAGGATACAATGAGCAGTTCTTC. As protein: CASRGPAGGYNEQFF.

The chain recombines TRBV28 with TRBJ2-3; D gene unclear. Germline CDR1 MDHEN, CDR2 SYDVKM. The ends were cut back, 1 base at V and 8 bases at J, with 10 bases in the middle. This CDR3 contains 13 residues. CDR3 region: CASSLSGMGTQYF. CDR3 bases: TGTGCCAGCAGTTTATCCGGAATGGGTACGCAGTATTTT. The full variable domain, with the rest looked up from reference TRBV28 and TRBJ2-3, is DVKVTQSSRYLVKRTGEKVFLECVQDMDHENMFWYRQDPGLGLRLIYFSYDVKMKEKGDIPEGYSVSREKKERFSLILESASTNQTSMYLCASSLSGMGTQYFGPGTRLTVL.

V and J are TRBV10-3 and TRBJ2-3; unclear D gene. The germline V gene has CDR1 ENHRY and CDR2 SYGVKD. V was shortened by 6 bases and J by 2 bases, with 15 bases between the two germline ends. The CDR3 has 15 residues. CDR3 sequence reads: CAIRGLGGNTDTQYF. DNA for the CDR3: TGTGCCATCAGGGGATTGGGCGGAAACACAGATACGCAGTATTTT.

This chain uses TRBV7-2 with TRBJ2-3; 8 bases are a match to TRBD2. The CDR3 is 14 amino acids. J was trimmed by 2 bases and V by 5 bases; bases with no gene match: 3. Germline loops: CDR1 SGHTA, CDR2 FQGNSA. In DNA form, the CDR3 reads TGTGCCAGCAGCCTTGGACTAGCCACAGATACGCAGTATTTT. Protein product: CASSLGLATDTQYF.

The genes are TRBV9 and TRBJ2-1; D gene unclear. The CDR3 is 15 residues long. The germline V gene encodes CDR1 SGDLS and CDR2 YYNGEE. Trimming took 6 bases from V and 4 from J, leaving 17 bases between them. This CDR3 reads CASTRGRKGYNEQFF. For the CDR3, the DNA is TGTGCCAGCACCCGTGGCCGAAAAGGGTACAATGAGCAGTTCTTC.

The genes are TRBV19 and TRBJ2-3; D is perhaps TRBD2 (6 bases). V was cut by 5 bases and J by 3 bases, with 18 bases left in between. Germline V gene lookup returns CDR1 LNHDA and CDR2 SQIVND (reference sequence). This CDR3 has 16 amino acids. The DNA of the CDR3 is TGTGCCAGTAGTGCAAAGACTAGTTGGGCTACAGATACGCAGTATTTT. This codes for CASSAKTSWATDTQYF.

The rearrangement links TRBV7-8 to TRBJ2-7, with D perhaps matching TRBD1 or TRBD2 (5 bases each). The CDR3 covers 14 residues. Between the trimmed V and J ends, which lost 0 bases and 6 bases, there was a span of 12 bases. Germline values: CDR1 SGHVS, CDR2 FQNEAQ. The CDR3 nucleotides read TGTGCCAGCAGCTTAGCGAGAGGGACCAGCGAGCAGTACTTC. Amino acid sequence: CASSLARGTSEQYF. Combining the CDR3 with reference TRBV7-8 and TRBJ2-7 gives the whole variable domain GAGVSQSPRYKVAKRGQDVALRCDPISGHVSLFWYQQALGQGPEFLTYFQNEAQLDKSGLPSDRFFAERPEGSVSTLKIQRTQQEDSAVYLCASSLARGTSEQYFGPGTRLTVT.

The chain links TRBV10-3 to TRBJ2-1, with 9 bases aligning to TRBD2. The CDR3 runs 16 residues. With V trimmed by 6 bases and J by 0 bases, 6 bases remained unmatched. Germline loops: CDR1 ENHRY, CDR2 SYGVKD. CDR3 nucleotide sequence: TGTGCCATCAGCCGACTAGCGGCAGACTCCTACAATGAGCAGTTCTTC. As protein: CAISRLAADSYNEQFF.

CDR3 coding DNA: TGTGCCAGCAGTTCGCAAACAGGGACCTATGGCTACACCTTC. Its translation: CASSSQTGTYGYTF. The V call is TRBV6-5, the J call TRBJ1-2; perhaps TRBD1 as D (6 bases). This CDR3 is 14 amino acids long. Trimming removed 4 bases from V and 4 bases from J, with 13 bases in between. Germline assignment: CDR1 MNHEY and CDR2 SVGAGI.

DNA of the CDR3: TGTGCCAGCAGCTTAGCGAGGACAGAAGGGACCATTCAGTACTTC. This translates into CASSLARTEGTIQYF. The J gene is TRBJ2-4, the V gene TRBV7-2, with TRBD1 as a possible D gene (6 bases). CDR1 and CDR2 from the germline V gene are SGHTA and FQGNSA. The CDR3 contains 15 residues. Trimming removed 0 bases from V and 9 bases from J, with 15 bases in between. The variable domain in full, with the rest retrieved from reference TRBV7-2 and TRBJ2-4, is GAGVSQSPSNKVTEKGKDVELRCDPISGHTALYWYRQSLGQGLEFLIYFQGNSAPDKSGLPSDRFSAERTGGSVSTLTIQRTQQEDSAVYLCASSLARTEGTIQYFGAGTRLSVL.

CDR3 protein: CATQDLSTDTQYF. DNA of the CDR3: TGTGCCACACAGGACTTAAGCACAGATACGCAGTATTTT. J is TRBJ2-3 and V is TRBV10-3; either TRBD1 or TRBD2 may supply D (5 bases each). The CDR3 runs 13 residues. The germline V and J ends were trimmed by 10 bases and 0 bases, with 11 bases remaining between them. Germline V gene lookup returns CDR1 ENHRY and CDR2 SYGVKD.

CDR3 sequence reads: CASSVDRPNTGELFF. CDR3 nucleotide sequence: TGTGCCAGCAGCGTTGACAGACCGAACACCGGGGAGCTGTTTTTT. This chain joins TRBV9 and TRBJ2-2, with TRBD1 as a possible D gene (5 bases). V lost 2 bases and J 0 bases, leaving 8 bases between the germline ends. Germline V CDR1 and CDR2: SGDLS, YYNGEE. This CDR3 spans 15 amino acids.

The chain has TRBV4-2 and TRBJ1-3; D unclear. From germline, CDR1 is LGHNA and CDR2 YNFKEQ. The CDR3 has 15 amino acids. Trimming pared 6 bases from V and 3 bases from J, leaving 15 bases between. CDR3 loop: CASSFTPEGGNTIYF. CDR3 DNA: TGTGCCAGCAGTTTCACTCCCGAGGGTGGAAACACCATATATTTT.

As concerns this clone: The same CDR3 also results from other DNA sequences found in this sample. The chain joins TRBV19 to TRBJ2-7; maybe TRBD2 (5 bases). Germline assignment: CDR1 LNHDA and CDR2 SQIVND (reference sequence). Trimming cost V 4 bases and J 0 bases, with 7 bases left between them. The length of the CDR3 is 13 residues. Written as DNA, the CDR3 is TGTGCCAGTAGTAGAGGGAGCTCCTACGAGCAGTACTTC. Amino acids: CASSRGSSYEQYF.

This sequence joins TRBV4-1 and TRBJ2-5, with 7 positions matching TRBD1. The DNA end lines up better with TRBJ2-7; the J call may be wrong. Germline loops: CDR1 MGHRA, CDR2 YSYEKL. This CDR3 is 14 amino acids long. DNA for the CDR3: TGCGCCAGCAGCGAATCACAGGGGCCCTACGAGCAGTACTTC. Translating it yields CASSESQGPYEQYF.

V is TRBV18 and J is TRBJ1-1; D is possibly TRBD1 (6 bases). Germline loops: CDR1 KGHSH, CDR2 LQKENI. This CDR3 comprises 19 residues. The V gene lost 0 bases and the J gene lost 3 bases, with 23 bases spanning the gap. CDR3 sequence reads: CASSPPGAEEWRSHTEAFF. The CDR3 coding sequence is TGTGCCAGCTCACCACCGGGGGCGGAGGAATGGAGGAGTCACACTGAAGCTTTCTTT.